This T cell receptor (beta chain) derives from a study of CD8 T cells in ankylosing spondylitis (dated by TCRdb to about 2017). Regarding the study in general: T cell receptor beta repertoires were profiled in healthy donors and ankylosing spondylitis patients so that disease-linked TCR variants could be found. Samples of peripheral blood were taken, and for ankylosing spondylitis patients, synovial fluid was collected as well. In total, the full study cohort was made up of roughly 110 healthy donors and 25 or so ankylosing spondylitis patients. Summary of the overall study and its limitations: Some motif variants were previously reported in synovial fluid and blood of reactive arthritis patients, suggesting common disease-initiation mechanisms. Significant enrichment of the disease-linked clones was reported in matched synovial fluid samples from ankylosing spondylitis patients. Blood from ankylosing spondylitis patients appeared to be characterized by a TCR beta motif made up of several highly homologous amino acid variants. The disease-linked clones showed a CD8+ phenotype and occurred at relatively low frequencies in peripheral blood.

CDR1 and CDR2, looked up from the germline V gene (reference sequence), are DFQATT and SNEGSKA. The CDR3, from cysteine to phenylalanine, totals 12 residues. Solely the CDR3 DNA is kept, with 36 bases framed from the first base. Sequencing instrument: Illumina HiSeq 2500. Quantitative 5'-RACE with molecular barcodes was the method used to prepare the TCR beta libraries. Turning to the authors' computational methods: A new computational method based on a probabilistic model of VDJ rearrangement was used to identify disease-linked TCR variants. TCRdb's own reprocessing of the public reads used fastp at Q25 and MiXCR and kept productive beta chains. Rows are unified per CDR3 protein, each entry keeping the most common DNA and genes. The V and J calls reflect TCRdb's pipeline rather than the authors' work. The sample records 200,000 to 300,000 distinct CDR3 sequences, over 30% of which are singletons. The top ten hold around 4.4% of the sample.

In the case of this clonotype: This clone's antigen is unknown. No base quality values were provided; no much bigger clone lies one nucleotide off.

The sample was blood, either unsorted or a sorted T cell fraction (not recorded which). The sequence came from a male donor with ankylosing spondylitis or in good health (not recorded which). The receptor chain draws on TRBV20-1 and TRBJ2-7, with the D gene possibly TRBD1 or TRBD2, each one fitting 5 bases. The CDR3 reads CSARDGAYEQYF. The nucleotides read TGCAGCGCCCGGGACGGGGCCTACGAGCAGTACTTC.